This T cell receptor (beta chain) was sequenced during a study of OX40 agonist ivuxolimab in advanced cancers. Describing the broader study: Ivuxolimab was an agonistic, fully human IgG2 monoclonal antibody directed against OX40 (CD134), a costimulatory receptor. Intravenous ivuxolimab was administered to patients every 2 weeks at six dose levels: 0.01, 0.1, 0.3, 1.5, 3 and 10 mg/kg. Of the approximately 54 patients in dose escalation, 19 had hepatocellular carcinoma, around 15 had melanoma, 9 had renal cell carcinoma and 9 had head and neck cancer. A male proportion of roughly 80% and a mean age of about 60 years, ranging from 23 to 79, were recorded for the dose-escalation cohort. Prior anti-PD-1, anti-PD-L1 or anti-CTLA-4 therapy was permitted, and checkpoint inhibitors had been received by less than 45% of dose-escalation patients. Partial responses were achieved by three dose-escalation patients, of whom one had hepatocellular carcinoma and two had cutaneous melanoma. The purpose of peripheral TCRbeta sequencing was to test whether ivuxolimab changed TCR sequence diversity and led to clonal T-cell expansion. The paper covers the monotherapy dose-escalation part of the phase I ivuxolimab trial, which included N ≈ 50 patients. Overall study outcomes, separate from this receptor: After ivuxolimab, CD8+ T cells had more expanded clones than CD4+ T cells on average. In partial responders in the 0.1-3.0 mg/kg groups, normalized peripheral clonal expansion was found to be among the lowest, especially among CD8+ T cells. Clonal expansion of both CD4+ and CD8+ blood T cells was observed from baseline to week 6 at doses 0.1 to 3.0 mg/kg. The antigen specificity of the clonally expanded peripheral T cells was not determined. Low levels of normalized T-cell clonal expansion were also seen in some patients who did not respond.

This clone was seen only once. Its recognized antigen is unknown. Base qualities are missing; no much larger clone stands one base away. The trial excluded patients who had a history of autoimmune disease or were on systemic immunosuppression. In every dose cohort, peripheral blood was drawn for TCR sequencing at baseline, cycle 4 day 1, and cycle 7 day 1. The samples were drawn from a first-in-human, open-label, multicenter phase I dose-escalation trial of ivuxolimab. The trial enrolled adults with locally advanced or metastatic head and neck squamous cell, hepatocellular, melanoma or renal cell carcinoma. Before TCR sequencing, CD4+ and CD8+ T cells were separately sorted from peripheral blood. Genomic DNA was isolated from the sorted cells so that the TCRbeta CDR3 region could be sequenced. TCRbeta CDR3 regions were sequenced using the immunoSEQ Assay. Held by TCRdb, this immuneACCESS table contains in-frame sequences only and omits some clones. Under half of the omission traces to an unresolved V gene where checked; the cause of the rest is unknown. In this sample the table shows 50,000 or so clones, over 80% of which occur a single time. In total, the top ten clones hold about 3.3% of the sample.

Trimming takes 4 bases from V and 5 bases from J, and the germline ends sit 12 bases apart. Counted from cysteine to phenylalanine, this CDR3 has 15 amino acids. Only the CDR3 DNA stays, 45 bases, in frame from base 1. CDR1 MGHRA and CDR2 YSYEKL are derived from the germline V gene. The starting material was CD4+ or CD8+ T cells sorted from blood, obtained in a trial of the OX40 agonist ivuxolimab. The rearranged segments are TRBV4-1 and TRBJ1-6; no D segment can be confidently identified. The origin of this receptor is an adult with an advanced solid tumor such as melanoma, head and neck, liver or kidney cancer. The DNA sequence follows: TGCGCCAGCAGCCGTCAAGTCGGGGATAATTCACCCCTCCACTTT. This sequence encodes CASSRQVGDNSPLHF.